This T cell receptor beta chain appears in the sequencing data of a study of post-analysis software for immune sequencing data. Study context: The disease courses spanned relapsing-remitting, secondary progressive and progressive-relapsing forms of multiple sclerosis. Study-wide points: Samples made in the same batch grouped tightly together by F measure. People with multiple sclerosis had a significantly lower normalized Chao1 diversity than controls did.

Incorporated into the TCR beta cDNA libraries were unique molecular identifiers, which served to reduce PCR and sequencing biases. Starting from roughly 1.1 to 9.2 million T cells, the study yielded 460,000 or so cDNA molecules. TCRdb re-called the PCR reads through MiXCR, storing one row per CDR3 protein. The sample holds 600,000 to 750,000 distinct CDR3 sequences, approximately 59% seen once. Only a few counts were recorded for this clonotype. Its antigen is still unknown. Sequenced input: blood. This clonotype originated in a girl aged 2-9 years with multiple sclerosis.

CDR3 protein: CSARDGTGGRYEQYF. The CDR3 coding sequence is TGCAGTGCTAGGGATGGGACAGGGGGTCGTTACGAGCAGTACTTC. This chain joins TRBV20-1 and TRBJ2-7; TRBD1 aligns across 11 bases. The CDR3 is 15 amino acids. The V and J ends lost 3 bases and 4 bases, in that order; junction bases with no gene match: 8. Per the germline V gene, CDR1 is DFQATT and CDR2 is SNEGSKA (reference sequence).